This T cell receptor beta chain is drawn from a study of control samples from healthy donors and cancer patients. The length of the CDR3 is 15 residues. After removal of 5 bases from V and 6 bases from J, the junction contained 9 bases not matched to a gene. The germline V gene has CDR1 SGHTA and CDR2 FQGTGA. Here immunoSEQ multiplex PCR was the method, and the copy in TCRdb shows in-frame clones only, minus some. The table records tens of thousands of clones, around 90% of them present only once. In this sample, this clone turned up once. This TCR derives from a man in his sixties with colorectal cancer. The chain links TRBV7-3 to TRBJ2-1; 8 bases map to TRBD2. The sequencing input was PBMCs. The CDR3 bases are TGTGCCAGCAGCGCCACCGGGACTAGGGGCAATGAGCAGTTCTTC. As protein: CASSATGTRGNEQFF.